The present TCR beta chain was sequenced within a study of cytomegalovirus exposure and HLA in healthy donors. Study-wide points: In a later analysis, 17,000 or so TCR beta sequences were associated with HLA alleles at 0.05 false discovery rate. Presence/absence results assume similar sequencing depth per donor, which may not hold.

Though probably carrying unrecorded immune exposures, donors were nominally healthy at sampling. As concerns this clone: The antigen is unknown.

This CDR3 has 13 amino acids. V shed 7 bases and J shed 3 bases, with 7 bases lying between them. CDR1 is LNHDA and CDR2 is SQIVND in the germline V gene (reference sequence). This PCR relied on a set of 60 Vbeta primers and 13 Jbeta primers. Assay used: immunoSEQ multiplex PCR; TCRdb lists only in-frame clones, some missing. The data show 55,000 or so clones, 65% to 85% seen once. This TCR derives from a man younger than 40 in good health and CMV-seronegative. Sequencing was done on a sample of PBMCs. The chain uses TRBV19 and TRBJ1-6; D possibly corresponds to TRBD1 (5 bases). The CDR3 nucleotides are TGTGCCAGTAAGGGACTCTATAATTCACCCCTCCACTTT. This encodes CASKGLYNSPLHF.